This TCR beta chain was retrieved from a study of blood T cell repertoires in COVID-19. About the research overall: Some COVID-19 samples were acute and others convalescent; all came from the United States, Italy and Spain. In each case, the material was cDNA or gDNA derived from T cells, B-cell-depleted T cells, or PBMCs.

This clone has just one count. Profiling relied on immunoSEQ multiplex PCR, and the TCRdb table lists in-frame clones only, not all of them. The sample yields over 400,000 clones, approximately 83% seen once. The CDR3 is made up of 16 amino acids. Germline loops: CDR1 MNHEY, CDR2 SMNVEV (reference sequence). V gave up 5 bases and J gave up 8 bases, with 21 bases separating them. The sequencing sample was made of peripheral blood. This TCR was recovered from a human donor in a cohort sampled during active COVID-19. The chain uses TRBV27 and TRBJ1-4; D possibly corresponds to TRBD1 (5 bases). The CDR3 coding sequence is TGTGCCAGCAGTCATGCCCACAGGAAGCTAGAAGAAAAACTGTTTTTT. Its translation: CASSHAHRKLEEKLFF. Drawing the rest from reference TRBV27 and TRBJ1-4, the complete variable domain is EAQVTQNPRYLITVTGKKLTVTCSQNMNHEYMSWYRQDPGLGLRQIYYSMNVEVTDKGDVPEGYKVSRKEKRNFPLILESPSPNQTSLYFCASSHAHRKLEEKLFFGSGTQLSVL.